What follows describes a single T cell receptor (beta chain). V shed 6 bases and J 8 bases; nucleotides not matched to a gene: 16. Germline CDR1 DFQATT, CDR2 SNEGSKA (reference sequence). This CDR3 contains 15 residues. TCRdb reprocessed the 5' RACE reads with MiXCR, giving one entry per CDR3 protein. This sample has about 210,000 distinct CDR3 sequences; around 9.6% occur once, and the top ten carry 5% to 6.5%. These data originate in a study of identical twins. This rearrangement joins TRBV20-1 to TRBJ2-3; 8 bases match TRBD1. This receptor was identified in a woman under 30 in good health. Source material: memory (CD45RO+) T cells sorted from blood. In nucleotides, the CDR3 is TGCAGTGCCGCCGAAGCTCAGGGGGCCGTAGGTACGCAGTATTTT. Translated, it gives CSAAEAQGAVGTQYF.